One T cell receptor beta chain is described in this entry. The record originates from a study of blood T cell repertoires in COVID-19. Study information: Samples taken during acute and convalescent COVID-19 were collected in the United States, Italy and Spain.

Germline V lookup: CDR1 LNHDA, CDR2 SQIVND (reference sequence). V gave up 6 bases and J gave up 5 bases, with 13 bases separating them. The CDR3 totals 13 residues. In the authors' workflow: Reference gene primer amplification in the assay estimated nucleated cell counts. The assay was immunoSEQ multiplex PCR, and TCRdb's table has in-frame clones only and misses some. That table furnishes V, J and clone size, whereas the DNA furnished D and trimming. The table lists approximately 440,000 clones, 70% to 90% of them singletons, with about 12% in the top ten. The J gene is TRBJ1-2, the V gene TRBV19; TRBD1 might be the D (5 bases). The sequenced sample was peripheral blood. This clonotype was sampled from a woman aged 50 to 60 with COVID-19, enrolled during active disease. The CDR3 DNA follows: TGTGCCAGTAGGACGGGGGTAGAATATGGCTACACCTTC. Residues: CASRTGVEYGYTF.